The 9 T cell receptor beta chains below come from one sample, sequenced in a study of cytomegalovirus exposure and HLA in healthy donors. PCR used 60 Vbeta primers and 13 Jbeta primers. Profiling relied on immunoSEQ multiplex PCR, and the TCRdb table lists in-frame clones only, not all of them. The sample lists about 120,000 clones; over 75% were seen once. The material sequenced was PBMCs. All receptors come from a man younger than 30 in good health and CMV-seropositive.

V is TRBV18 and J is TRBJ1-1, with TRBD1 matching over 8 bases. CDR1 and CDR2 (germline): KGHSH, LQKENI. There are 14 residues in the CDR3. The V and J ends lost 6 bases and 3 bases, in that order; junction bases with no gene match: 6. CDR3 DNA: TGTGCCAGCTCCCGACAGACAGGGGACACTGAAGCTTTCTTT. It translates to CASSRQTGDTEAFF.

The chain links TRBV6-5 to TRBJ2-5; TRBD1 aligns across 7 bases. The V gene's germline CDR1 is MNHEY and CDR2 SVGAGI. The CDR3 consists of 13 residues. The ends lost 5 bases at V and 7 bases at J; junction bases unmatched: 7. The CDR3 DNA sequence: TGTGCCAGCAGTAGAACAGGGGATGGGACCCAGTACTTC. It specifies CASSRTGDGTQYF.

The rearrangement joins TRBV18 to TRBJ2-7, with 9 bases that match TRBD1. This CDR3 comprises 16 residues. Germline V lookup: CDR1 KGHSH, CDR2 LQKENI. J gave up 0 bases and V 2 bases, and 5 bases lay outside the gene matches. For the CDR3, the DNA is TGTGCCAGCTCACCAACAGGGGGCGGGAGCTCCTACGAGCAGTACTTC. Translating it yields CASSPTGGGSSYEQYF.

V usage is TRBV15 and J usage is TRBJ2-1; possible D gene TRBD1, 5 bases. From germline, CDR1 is LNHNV and CDR2 YYDKDF (reference sequence). The CDR3 consists of 16 residues. Deletions cut 0 bases from V and 3 bases from J, with 12 bases between. This chain's CDR3 is CATSREQAASYNEQFF. In DNA, the CDR3 is TGTGCCACCAGCAGAGAACAGGCCGCGAGCTACAATGAGCAGTTCTTC. Variable domain in full (rest from reference TRBV15 and TRBJ2-1): DAMVIQNPRYQVTQFGKPVTLSCSQTLNHNVMYWYQQKSSQAPKLLFHYYDKDFNNEADTPDNFQSRRPNTSFCFLDIRSPGLGDTAMYLCATSREQAASYNEQFFGPGTRLTVL.

The chain links TRBV10-1 to TRBJ2-1, with D possibly TRBD2 on 5 matching bases. Between the trimmed V and J ends, which lost 4 bases and 10 bases, there was a span of 14 bases. The CDR3 extends over 13 amino acids. Germline CDR1 and CDR2: WNHNN and SYGVQD (reference sequence). CDR3 DNA: TGCGCCAGCAGTGCCACTAGTTCACGCGAGCAGTTCTTC. Amino acids: CASSATSSREQFF.

As to this clone: This CDR3 is also generated by other DNA sequences in the sample. J is TRBJ1-1 and V is TRBV6-6, with 8 nucleotides matching TRBD1. The germline V gene encodes CDR1 MNHNY and CDR2 SVGAGI (reference sequence). V shed 6 bases and J 6 bases; nucleotides not matched to a gene: 9. This CDR3 comprises 14 residues. Here the CDR3 DNA reads TGTGCCAGCAGAACAGGGGGGCCAAACGCTGAAGCTTTCTTT. Its protein product is CASRTGGPNAEAFF.

The rearrangement uses TRBV7-2 and TRBJ2-3, with D perhaps matching TRBD2 (5 bases). CDR1 is SGHTA, CDR2 FQGNSA, per germline. The V end lost 2 bases, the J end lost 2 bases, and 14 bases lay between the germline ends. The CDR3 is made up of 16 amino acids. The CDR3 loop is CASSLWASGVTDTQYF. The DNA for the CDR3 is TGTGCCAGCAGCTTATGGGCCAGCGGAGTCACAGATACGCAGTATTTT.

About this clone itself: The junction does not match germline at one end; this may be a read error. The DNA of the CDR3 is TGTTCCAGCAGCTTAGGGACAGGGGGTTTCACTGAAGCTTTCTTT. It is translated as CSSSLGTGGFTEAFF. The rearrangement joins TRBV7-9 to TRBJ1-1; 11 nucleotides agree with TRBD1. Germline V lookup: CDR1 SEHNR, CDR2 FQNEAQ (reference sequence). The CDR3 consists of 15 residues.

J is TRBJ1-1 and V is TRBV5-4, with D uncertain. V lost 1 base, J lost 5 bases, and 12 bases lay in between. Germline V lookup: CDR1 SGHNT, CDR2 YYREEE (reference sequence). The CDR3 runs 14 residues. The CDR3 spells CASSLQTFGTEAFF. The DNA of the CDR3 is TGTGCCAGCAGCTTGCAGACTTTCGGAACTGAAGCTTTCTTT.